These 5 T cell receptor beta chains were all obtained from the same sample, sequenced in a study of blood T cell repertoires in COVID-19. TCRdb's copy holds only in-frame clones and misses some; the assay was immunoSEQ multiplex PCR. The table has tens of thousands of clones, just over 85% seen once. Specimen: peripheral blood. Every receptor here comes from an older man with active COVID-19.

This chain uses TRBV5-1 with TRBJ1-1; D might be TRBD1 (5 bases). CDR1 and CDR2 (germline): SGHRS, YFSETQ. The V end was cut by 2 bases, the J end by 1 base, with 12 bases between. This CDR3 comprises 15 residues. The CDR3 nucleotides are TGCGCCAGCAGCTTAGGGGCCATTACGAACACTGAAGCTTTCTTT. Its protein product is CASSLGAITNTEAFF.

This chain uses TRBV5-1 with TRBJ1-3; TRBD1 aligns across 7 bases. Germline V CDR1 and CDR2: SGHRS, YFSETQ. V lost 4 bases, J lost 0 bases, and 7 bases stayed unmatched. This CDR3 spans 16 amino acids. CDR3 sequence: CASSHRTGYSGNTIYF. CDR3 DNA: TGCGCCAGCAGCCATAGGACAGGATACTCTGGAAACACCATATATTTT. Full variable domain (missing parts from reference TRBV5-1 and TRBJ1-3): KAGVTQTPRYLIKTRGQQVTLSCSPISGHRSVSWYQQTPGQGLQFLFEYFSETQRNKGNFPGRFSGRQFSNSRSEMNVSTLELGDSALYLCASSHRTGYSGNTIYFGEGSWLTVV.

The V and J genes are TRBV4-3 and TRBJ2-7, with D possibly being TRBD1 (6 bases). Trimming stripped 0 bases from V and 7 bases from J, with 13 bases between. The CDR3 is made up of 14 amino acids. Per germline, CDR1 LGHNA and CDR2 YSLEER. The CDR3 region has the DNA TGCGCCAGCAGCCAAGACAGGGGCCCTGGGGAGCAGTACTTC. It specifies CASSQDRGPGEQYF.

The V call is TRBV30, the J call TRBJ2-3; no firm D call. This CDR3 region has 13 residues. Germline V CDR1 and CDR2: GTSNPN, SVGIG (reference sequence). V was cut by 4 bases and J by 4 bases, with 12 bases left in between. The DNA for the CDR3 is TGTGCCTGGATATCGATGAGTTCAGATACGCAGTATTTT. Translated, it gives CAWISMSSDTQYF.

The chain joins TRBV7-2 to TRBJ2-1, with TRBD1 matching 9 bases. Germline values: CDR1 SGHTA, CDR2 FQGNSA. The CDR3 runs to 14 residues. Trimming cost V 5 bases and J 5 bases; bases outside gene matches: 4. Here the CDR3 reads CASSMGQGNNEQFF. CDR3 DNA: TGTGCCAGCAGCATGGGACAGGGAAACAATGAGCAGTTCTTC.